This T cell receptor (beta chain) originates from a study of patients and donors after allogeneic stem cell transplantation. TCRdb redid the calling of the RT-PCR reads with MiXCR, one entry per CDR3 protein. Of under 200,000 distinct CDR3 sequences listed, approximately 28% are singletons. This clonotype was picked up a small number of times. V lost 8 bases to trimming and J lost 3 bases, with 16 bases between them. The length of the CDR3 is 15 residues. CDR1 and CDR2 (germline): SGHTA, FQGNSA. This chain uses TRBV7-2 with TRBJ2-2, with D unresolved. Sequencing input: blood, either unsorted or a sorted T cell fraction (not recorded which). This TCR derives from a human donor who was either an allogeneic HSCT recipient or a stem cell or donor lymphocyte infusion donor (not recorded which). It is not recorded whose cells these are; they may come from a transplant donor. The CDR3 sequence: CASSRRPADTGELFF. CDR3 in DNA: TGTGCCAGCTCACGACGACCCGCCGACACCGGGGAGCTGTTTTTT.